This T cell receptor (beta chain) was obtained from a study of blood T cell repertoires in COVID-19. Overall study: Sites across the United States, Italy and Spain contributed samples from acute and convalescent COVID-19. PBMCs, B-cell-depleted T cells, or T cells provided the cDNA or gDNA that made up the material.

The germline CDR1 and CDR2 sequences are MGHRA and YSYEKL. There are 14 residues in the CDR3. Trimming left V 0 bases short and J 1 base short, with 6 bases between. Per the study methods: Amplification from reference gene primers served as the basis for estimated nucleated cell counts. Method: immunoSEQ multiplex PCR; TCRdb's copy keeps in-frame clones and lacks some. The DNA was the basis for D and trimming; V, J and clone size are from that table. The sample contains 60,000 to 100,000 clones, 85% to 90% of which appear only once. Sequencing was carried out using peripheral blood. The chain uses TRBV4-1 and TRBJ1-1; no clear D gene. This sequence was found in a man aged 50 to 59 with active COVID-19. CDR3 nucleotides: TGCGCCAGCAGCCAAGATACGAGGAACACTGAAGCTTTCTTT. Residues: CASSQDTRNTEAFF.